This T cell receptor (beta chain) was identified in a study of T cells in Graves' hyperthyroidism and ophthalmopathy. Overall study context: The authors collected peripheral blood at initial diagnosis, before any treatment. Study-wide points: Expanded thyroid clonotypes (above 0.001) were mostly also found in blood.

Diagnosis rested on symptoms, serum thyroxine and TRAb, thyroid ultrasound, and orbital computed tomography. Each 10 ml fresh peripheral blood draw supplied the PBMCs. This clonotype was seen at least ten times. Its antigen is not known. The germline CDR1 and CDR2 sequences are MGHRA and YSYEKL. The V end lost 2 bases, the J end lost 5 bases, and 9 bases lay between the germline ends. The CDR3 sequence is 13 residues long. The CDR3 regions of TCR beta were amplified from RNA transcripts. Researchers ran a first-round RT-PCR on the TCR CDR3 using the HTBI primer set. TCRdb itself ran the multiplex PCR reads through MiXCR, one entry per CDR3 protein. The sample records roughly 600,000 distinct CDR3 sequences, around 13% being singletons.

The chain combines TRBV4-1 with TRBJ1-1, with D maybe TRBD1 (5 bases). The sequencing input was blood. This receptor was identified in a woman in her forties or fifties with Graves' ophthalmopathy. CDR3 DNA sequence: TGCGCCAGCAGCCAACAGGGTTTTACTGAAGCTTTCTTT. Encoded protein: CASSQQGFTEAFF.